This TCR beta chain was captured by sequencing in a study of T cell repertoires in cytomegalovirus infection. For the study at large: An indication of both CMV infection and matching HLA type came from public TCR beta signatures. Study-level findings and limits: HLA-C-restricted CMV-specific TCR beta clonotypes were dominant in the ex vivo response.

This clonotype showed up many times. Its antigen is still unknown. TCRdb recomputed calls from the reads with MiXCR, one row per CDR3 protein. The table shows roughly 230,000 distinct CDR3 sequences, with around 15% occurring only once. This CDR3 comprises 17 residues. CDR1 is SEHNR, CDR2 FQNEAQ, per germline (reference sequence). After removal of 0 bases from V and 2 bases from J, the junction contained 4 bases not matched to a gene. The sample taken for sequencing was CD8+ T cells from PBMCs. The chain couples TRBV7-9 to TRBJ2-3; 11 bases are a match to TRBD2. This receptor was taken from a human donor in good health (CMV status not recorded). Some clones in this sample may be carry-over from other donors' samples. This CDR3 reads CASSLASGGVSTDTQYF. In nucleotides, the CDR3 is TGTGCCAGCAGCTTAGCTAGCGGGGGGGTTTCCACAGATACGCAGTATTTT. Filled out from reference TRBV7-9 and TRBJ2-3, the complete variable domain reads DTGVSQNPRHKITKRGQNVTFRCDPISEHNRLYWYRQTLGQGPEFLTYFQNEAQLEKSRLLSDRFSAERPKGSFSTLEIQRTEQGDSAMYLCASSLASGGVSTDTQYFGPGTRLTVL.